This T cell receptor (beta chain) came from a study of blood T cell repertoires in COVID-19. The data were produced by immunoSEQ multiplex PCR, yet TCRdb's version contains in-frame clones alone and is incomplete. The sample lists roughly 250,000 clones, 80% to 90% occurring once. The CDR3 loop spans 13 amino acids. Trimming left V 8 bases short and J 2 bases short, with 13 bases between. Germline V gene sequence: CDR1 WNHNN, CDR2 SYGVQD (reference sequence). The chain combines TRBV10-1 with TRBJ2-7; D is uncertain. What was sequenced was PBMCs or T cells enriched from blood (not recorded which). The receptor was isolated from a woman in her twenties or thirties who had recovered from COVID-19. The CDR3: CASSPGGPYEQYF. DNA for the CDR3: TGCGCCAGCTCCCCCGGCGGCCCCTACGAGCAGTACTTC.